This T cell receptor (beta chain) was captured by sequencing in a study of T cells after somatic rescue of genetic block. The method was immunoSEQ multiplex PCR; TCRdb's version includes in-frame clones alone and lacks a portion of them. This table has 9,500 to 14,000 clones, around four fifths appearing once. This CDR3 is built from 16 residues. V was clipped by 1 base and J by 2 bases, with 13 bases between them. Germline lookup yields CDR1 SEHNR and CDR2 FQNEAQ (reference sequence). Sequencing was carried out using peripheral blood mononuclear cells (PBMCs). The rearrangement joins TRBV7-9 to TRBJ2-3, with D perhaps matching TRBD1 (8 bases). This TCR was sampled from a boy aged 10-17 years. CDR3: CASSLEQGGTTDTQYF. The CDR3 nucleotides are TGTGCCAGCAGCTTAGAACAGGGGGGGACCACAGATACGCAGTATTTT.